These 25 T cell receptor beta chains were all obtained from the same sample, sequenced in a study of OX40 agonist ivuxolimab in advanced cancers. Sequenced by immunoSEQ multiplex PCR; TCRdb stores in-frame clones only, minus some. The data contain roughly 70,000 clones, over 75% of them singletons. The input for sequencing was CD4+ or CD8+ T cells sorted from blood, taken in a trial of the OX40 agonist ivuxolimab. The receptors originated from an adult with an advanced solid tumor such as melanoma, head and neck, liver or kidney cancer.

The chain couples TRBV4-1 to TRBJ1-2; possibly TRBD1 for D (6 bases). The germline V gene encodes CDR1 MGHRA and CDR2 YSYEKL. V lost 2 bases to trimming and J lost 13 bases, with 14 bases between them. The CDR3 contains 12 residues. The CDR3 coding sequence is TGCGCCAGCAGCCAACCTGGGACACCCGCCACCTTC. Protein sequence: CASSQPGTPATF.

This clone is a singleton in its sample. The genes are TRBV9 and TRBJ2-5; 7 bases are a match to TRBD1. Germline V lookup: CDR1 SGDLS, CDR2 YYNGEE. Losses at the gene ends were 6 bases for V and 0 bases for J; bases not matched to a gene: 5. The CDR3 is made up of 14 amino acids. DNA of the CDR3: TGTGCCAGCACCGAGACAGGGAACCAAGAGACCCAGTACTTC. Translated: CASTETGNQETQYF.

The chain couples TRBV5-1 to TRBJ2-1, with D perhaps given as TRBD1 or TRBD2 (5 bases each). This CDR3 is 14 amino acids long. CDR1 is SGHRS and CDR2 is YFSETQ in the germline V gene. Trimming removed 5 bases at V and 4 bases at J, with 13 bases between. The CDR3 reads CASRWGTDYNEQFF. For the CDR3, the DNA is TGCGCCAGCAGGTGGGGGACGGATTACAATGAGCAGTTCTTC.

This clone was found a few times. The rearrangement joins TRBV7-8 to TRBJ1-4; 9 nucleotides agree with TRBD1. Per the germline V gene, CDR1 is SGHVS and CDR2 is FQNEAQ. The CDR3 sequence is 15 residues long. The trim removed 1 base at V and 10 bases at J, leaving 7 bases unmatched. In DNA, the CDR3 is TGTGCCAGCAGCTTAGGGGGACAGGGATTGGGAAAACTGTTTTTT. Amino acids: CASSLGGQGLGKLFF.

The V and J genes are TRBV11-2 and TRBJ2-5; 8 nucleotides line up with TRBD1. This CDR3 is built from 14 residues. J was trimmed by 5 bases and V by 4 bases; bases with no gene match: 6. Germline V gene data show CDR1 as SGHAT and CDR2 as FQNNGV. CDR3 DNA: TGTGCCAGCAGCTATATGGGACAGGTTGAGACCCAGTACTTC. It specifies CASSYMGQVETQYF.

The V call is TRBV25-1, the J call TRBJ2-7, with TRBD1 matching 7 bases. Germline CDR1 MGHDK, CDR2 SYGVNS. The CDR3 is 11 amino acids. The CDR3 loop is CATGITYEQYF. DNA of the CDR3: TGTGCGACAGGGATTACCTACGAGCAGTACTTC.

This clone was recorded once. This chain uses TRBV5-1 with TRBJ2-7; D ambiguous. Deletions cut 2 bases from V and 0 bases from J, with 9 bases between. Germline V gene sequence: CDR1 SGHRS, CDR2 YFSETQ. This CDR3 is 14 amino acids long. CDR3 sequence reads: CASSFNSLSYEQYF. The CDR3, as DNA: TGCGCCAGCAGCTTCAACAGTCTCTCCTACGAGCAGTACTTC.

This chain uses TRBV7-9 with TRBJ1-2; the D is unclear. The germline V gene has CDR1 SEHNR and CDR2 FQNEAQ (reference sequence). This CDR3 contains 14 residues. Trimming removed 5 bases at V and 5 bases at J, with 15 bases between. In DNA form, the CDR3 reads TGTGCCAGCAGCCCCGACTTAGACACTTATGGCTACACCTTC. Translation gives CASSPDLDTYGYTF.

CDR3: CASSSNSPHGYTF. The CDR3 region has the DNA TGTGCCAGCAGTTCTAACTCCCCCCATGGCTACACCTTC. The chain links TRBV28 to TRBJ1-2; D is ambiguous. The germline CDR1 and CDR2 sequences are MDHEN and SYDVKM. The V end was cut by 4 bases, the J end by 6 bases, with 12 bases between. The CDR3 sequence is 13 residues long.

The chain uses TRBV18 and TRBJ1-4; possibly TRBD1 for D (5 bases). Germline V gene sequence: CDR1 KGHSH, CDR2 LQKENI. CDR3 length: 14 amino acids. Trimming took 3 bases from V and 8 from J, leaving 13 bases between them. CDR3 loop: CASSPTAVGEKLFF. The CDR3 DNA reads TGTGCCAGCTCACCGACAGCTGTCGGGGAAAAACTGTTTTTT. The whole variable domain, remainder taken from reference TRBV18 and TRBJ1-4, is NAGVMQNPRHLVRRRGQEARLRCSPMKGHSHVYWYRQLPEEGLKFMVYLQKENIIDESGMPKERFSAEFPKEGPSILRIQQVVRGDSAAYFCASSPTAVGEKLFFGSGTQLSVL.

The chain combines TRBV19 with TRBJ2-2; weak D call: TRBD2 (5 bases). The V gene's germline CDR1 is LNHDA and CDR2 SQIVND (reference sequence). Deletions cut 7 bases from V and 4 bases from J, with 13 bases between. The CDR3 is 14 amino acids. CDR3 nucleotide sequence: TGTGCCAGTACCCCCCGGAGCGGCACCGGGGAGCTGTTTTTT. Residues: CASTPRSGTGELFF.

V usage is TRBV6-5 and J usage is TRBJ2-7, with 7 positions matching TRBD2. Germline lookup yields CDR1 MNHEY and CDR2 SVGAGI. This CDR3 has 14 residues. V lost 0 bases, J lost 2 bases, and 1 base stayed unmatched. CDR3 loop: CASSYSGGTYEQYF. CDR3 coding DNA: TGTGCCAGCAGTTACTCGGGAGGGACCTACGAGCAGTACTTC.

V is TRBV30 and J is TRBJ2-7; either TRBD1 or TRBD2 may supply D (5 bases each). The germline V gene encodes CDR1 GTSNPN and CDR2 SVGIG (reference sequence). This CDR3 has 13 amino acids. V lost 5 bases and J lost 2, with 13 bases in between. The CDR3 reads CAWQDGGPYEQYF. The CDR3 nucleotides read TGTGCCTGGCAAGATGGGGGACCCTACGAGCAGTACTTC.

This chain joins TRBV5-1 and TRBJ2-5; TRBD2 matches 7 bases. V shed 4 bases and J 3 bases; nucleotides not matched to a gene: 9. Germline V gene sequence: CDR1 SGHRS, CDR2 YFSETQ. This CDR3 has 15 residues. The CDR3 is CASSVMGGGKETQYF. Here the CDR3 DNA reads TGCGCCAGCAGCGTCATGGGCGGGGGTAAAGAGACCCAGTACTTC.

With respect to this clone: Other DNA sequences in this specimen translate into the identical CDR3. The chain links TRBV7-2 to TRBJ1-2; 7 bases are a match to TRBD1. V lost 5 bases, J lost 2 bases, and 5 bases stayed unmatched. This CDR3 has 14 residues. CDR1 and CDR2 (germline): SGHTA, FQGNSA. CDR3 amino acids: CASSPRQGNYGYTF. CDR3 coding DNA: TGTGCCAGCAGCCCCCGACAGGGAAACTATGGCTACACCTTC.

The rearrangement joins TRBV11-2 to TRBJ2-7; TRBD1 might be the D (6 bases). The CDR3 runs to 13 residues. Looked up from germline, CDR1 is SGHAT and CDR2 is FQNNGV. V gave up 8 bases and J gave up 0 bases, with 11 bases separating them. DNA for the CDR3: TGTGCCAGCGCCACAGGGCACTCCTACGAGCAGTACTTC. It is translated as CASATGHSYEQYF.

The CDR3 bases are TGTGCCAGCTCTCGGGGGGGCCCCACCGGGGAGCTGTTTTTT. It translates to CASSRGGPTGELFF. The rearrangement links TRBV9 to TRBJ2-2; 8 positions agree with TRBD2. The V gene end was trimmed by 7 bases and the J gene end by 4 bases; junction bases not matched to a gene: 6. CDR1 SGDLS and CDR2 YYNGEE come from the germline V gene. The CDR3 runs 14 residues.

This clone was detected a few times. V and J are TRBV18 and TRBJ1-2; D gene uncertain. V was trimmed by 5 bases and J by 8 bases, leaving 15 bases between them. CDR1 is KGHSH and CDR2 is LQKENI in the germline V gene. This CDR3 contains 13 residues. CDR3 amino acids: CASSTDAAQGYTF. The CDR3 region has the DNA TGTGCCAGCTCAACGGACGCAGCTCAGGGCTACACCTTC.

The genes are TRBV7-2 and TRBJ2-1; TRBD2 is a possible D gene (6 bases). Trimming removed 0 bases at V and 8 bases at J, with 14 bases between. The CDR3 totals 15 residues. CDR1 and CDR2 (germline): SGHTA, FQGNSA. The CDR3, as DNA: TGTGCCAGCAGCTTAGCGGGGACTTCTACCTATGAGCAGTTCTTC. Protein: CASSLAGTSTYEQFF.

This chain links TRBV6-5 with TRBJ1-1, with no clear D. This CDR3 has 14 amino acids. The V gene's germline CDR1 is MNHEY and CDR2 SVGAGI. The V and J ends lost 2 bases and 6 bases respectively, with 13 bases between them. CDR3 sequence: CASSYQTPPAEAFF. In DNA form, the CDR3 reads TGTGCCAGCAGTTACCAAACCCCCCCCGCTGAAGCTTTCTTT.

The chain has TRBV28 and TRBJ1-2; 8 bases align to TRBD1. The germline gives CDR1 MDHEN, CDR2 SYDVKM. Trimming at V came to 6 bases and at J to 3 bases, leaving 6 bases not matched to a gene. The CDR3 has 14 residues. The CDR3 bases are TGTGCCAGCAGCCTGGACAGGGCGTACTATGGCTACACCTTC. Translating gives CASSLDRAYYGYTF.

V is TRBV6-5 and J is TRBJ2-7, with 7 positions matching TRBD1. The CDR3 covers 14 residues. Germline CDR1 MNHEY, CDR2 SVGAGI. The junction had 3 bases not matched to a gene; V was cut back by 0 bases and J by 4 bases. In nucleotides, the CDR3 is TGTGCCAGCAGTTACTCGACAGGGATGTACGAGCAGTACTTC. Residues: CASSYSTGMYEQYF.

The CDR3 region has the DNA TGTGCCAGCAGTTACGGGGGGGGCTATGGCTACACCTTC. Encoded protein: CASSYGGGYGYTF. The chain links TRBV6-6 to TRBJ1-2; D possibly corresponds to TRBD1 (5 bases). V gave up 2 bases and J gave up 4 bases, with 8 bases separating them. This CDR3 has 13 residues. The germline V gene has CDR1 MNHNY and CDR2 SVGAGI (reference sequence).

CDR3: CASSVGTGDRYGYTF. DNA for the CDR3: TGTGCCAGCAGCGTAGGGACAGGGGATAGGTATGGCTACACCTTC. V is TRBV9 and J is TRBJ1-2; 9 bases are a match to TRBD1. CDR1 is SGDLS and CDR2 is YYNGEE in the germline V gene. The CDR3 runs 15 residues. J lost 5 bases, V lost 0 bases, and 5 bases had no gene match.

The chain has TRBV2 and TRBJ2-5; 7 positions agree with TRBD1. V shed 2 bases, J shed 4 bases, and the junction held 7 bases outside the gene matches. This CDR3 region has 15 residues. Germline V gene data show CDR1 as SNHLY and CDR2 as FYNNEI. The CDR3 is CASSENTGVRETQYF. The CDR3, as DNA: TGTGCCAGCAGTGAAAATACAGGGGTTCGAGAGACCCAGTACTTC.